The sequence of this TCR beta chain was determined in a study of human T cells and chemical hapten exposure. Germline V CDR1 and CDR2: DFQATT, SNEGSKA (reference sequence). This CDR3 spans 15 amino acids. Trimming removed 4 bases from V and 6 bases from J, with 18 bases in between. This clonotype was counted between two and nine times. Its specificity is unknown. Time point described: patch test 1, 2 weeks after DPC sensitization. The sample's treatment: therapeutic diphenylcyclopropenone sensitization with weekly scalp DPC. People who gave samples had alopecia, were 18 to 70 years old, and were suitable for DPC. Broader study findings: Expanded TCR counts at PT1 went up together with patch test score, a positive correlation. There was no change with DPC sensitization in TCRs above 1 in 1000 frequency. The study found expanded TCRs formed significantly more large CDR3 similarity clusters than controls.

Each CDR3 protein is one row after TCRdb ran MiXCR on the RACE reads. Among tens of thousands of distinct CDR3 sequences listed, 10% were seen once. This material consisted of whole blood, taken in connection with sensitization to the hapten diphenylcyclopropenone (DPC). The clonotype was recovered from a man aged 35 to 55 with alopecia areata. Some clones in this sample may be carry-over from other donors' samples. The chain employs TRBV20-1 and TRBJ2-2; maybe TRBD1 (5 bases). The CDR3 coding sequence is TGCAGTGCTACCCGCCAGGGAAGTCAGGCCGGGGAGCTGTTTTTT. It specifies CSATRQGSQAGELFF.